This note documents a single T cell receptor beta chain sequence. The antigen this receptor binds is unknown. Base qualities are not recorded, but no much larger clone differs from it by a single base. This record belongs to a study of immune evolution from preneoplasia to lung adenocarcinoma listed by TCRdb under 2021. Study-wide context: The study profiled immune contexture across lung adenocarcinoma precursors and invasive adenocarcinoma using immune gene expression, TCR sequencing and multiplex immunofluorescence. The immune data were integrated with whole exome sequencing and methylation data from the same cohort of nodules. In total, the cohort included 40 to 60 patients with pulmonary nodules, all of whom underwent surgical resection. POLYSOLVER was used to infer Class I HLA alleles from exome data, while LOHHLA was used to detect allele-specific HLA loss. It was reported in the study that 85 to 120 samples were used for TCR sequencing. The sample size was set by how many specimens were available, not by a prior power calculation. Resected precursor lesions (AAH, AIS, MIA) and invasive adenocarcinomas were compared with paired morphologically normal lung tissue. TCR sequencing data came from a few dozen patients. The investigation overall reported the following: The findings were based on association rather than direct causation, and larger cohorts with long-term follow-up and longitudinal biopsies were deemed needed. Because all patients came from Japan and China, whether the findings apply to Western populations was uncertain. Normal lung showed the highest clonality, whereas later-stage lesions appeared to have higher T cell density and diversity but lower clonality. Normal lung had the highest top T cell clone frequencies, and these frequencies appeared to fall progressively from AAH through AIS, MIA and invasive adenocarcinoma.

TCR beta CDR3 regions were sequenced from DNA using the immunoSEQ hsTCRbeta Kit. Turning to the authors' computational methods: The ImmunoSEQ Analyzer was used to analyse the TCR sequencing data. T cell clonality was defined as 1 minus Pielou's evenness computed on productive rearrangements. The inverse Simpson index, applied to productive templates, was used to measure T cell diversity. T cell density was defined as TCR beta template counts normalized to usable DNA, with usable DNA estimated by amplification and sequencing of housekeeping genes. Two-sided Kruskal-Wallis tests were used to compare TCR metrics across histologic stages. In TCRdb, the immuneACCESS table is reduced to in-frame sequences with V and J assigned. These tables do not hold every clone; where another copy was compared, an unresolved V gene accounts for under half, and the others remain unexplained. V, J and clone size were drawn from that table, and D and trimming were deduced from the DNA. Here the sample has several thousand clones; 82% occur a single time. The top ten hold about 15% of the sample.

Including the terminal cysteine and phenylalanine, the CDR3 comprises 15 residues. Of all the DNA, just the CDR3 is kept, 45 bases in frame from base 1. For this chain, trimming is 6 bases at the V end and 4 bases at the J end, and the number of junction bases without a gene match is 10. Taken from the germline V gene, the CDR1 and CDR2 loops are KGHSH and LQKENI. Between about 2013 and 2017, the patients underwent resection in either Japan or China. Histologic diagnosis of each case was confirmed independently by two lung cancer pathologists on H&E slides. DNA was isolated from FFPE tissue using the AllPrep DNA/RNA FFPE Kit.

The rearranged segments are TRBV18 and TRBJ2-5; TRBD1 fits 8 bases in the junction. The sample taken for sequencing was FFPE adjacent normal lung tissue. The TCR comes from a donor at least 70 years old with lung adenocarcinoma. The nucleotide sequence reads TGTGCCAGCTCTACTCTGACAGGGGCCGGAGAGACCCAGTACTTC. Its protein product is CASSTLTGAGETQYF.